Below, 23 T cell receptor beta chains from the same sample are listed, as sequenced in a study of blood T cell repertoires in COVID-19. The table came from immunoSEQ multiplex PCR; TCRdb's copy has only in-frame clones and leaves some out. The sample shows about 90,000 clones, less than 90% of them seen only once. The specimen was peripheral blood. Every receptor here comes from a man at least 80 years old with active or convalescent COVID-19.

This clone has just a few counts. The chain carries TRBV5-4 and TRBJ1-2; D is unresolved. The CDR3 spans 14 residues. Between the trimmed V and J ends, which lost 2 bases and 0 bases, there was a span of 8 bases. Germline values: CDR1 SGHNT, CDR2 YYREEE (reference sequence). CDR3 sequence reads: CASSFVQTNYGYTF. The CDR3 DNA reads as TGTGCCAGCAGCTTTGTTCAAACTAACTATGGCTACACCTTC.

This chain uses TRBV6-5 with TRBJ2-5, with 7 bases matching TRBD1. The CDR3 covers 14 residues. With 6 bases clipped from V and 4 bases from J, the junction kept 8 bases outside the gene matches. Germline assignment: CDR1 MNHEY and CDR2 SVGAGI. In nucleotides, the CDR3 is TGTGCCAGCAGCAAATATAGGGGGCGAGAGACCCAGTACTTC. This translates into CASSKYRGRETQYF.

V usage is TRBV30 and J usage is TRBJ1-2; no definite D call. Germline V gene lookup returns CDR1 GTSNPN and CDR2 SVGIG (reference sequence). The CDR3 covers 13 residues. The V end was cut by 1 base, the J end by 3 bases, with 9 bases between. CDR3 loop: CAWSETSYYGYTF. CDR3 sequence (DNA): TGTGCCTGGAGTGAGACATCCTACTATGGCTACACCTTC. Full variable domain (remainder filled in from reference TRBV30 and TRBJ1-2): SQTIHQWPATLVQPVGSPLSLECTVEGTSNPNLYWYRQAAGRGLQLLFYSVGIGQISSEVPQNLSASRPQDRQFILSSKKLLLSDSGFYLCAWSETSYYGYTFGSGTRLTVV.

The chain carries TRBV6-4 and TRBJ1-2; D is unclear. In germline, CDR1 is MRHNA, CDR2 SNTAGT. V gave up 6 bases and J gave up 0 bases, with 14 bases separating them. CDR3 length: 15 amino acids. The CDR3 DNA reads TGTGCCAGCAGAGGCCGGGATACTCCTAACTATGGCTACACCTTC. Its protein is CASRGRDTPNYGYTF.

In this sample, this clone turned up once. V gene TRBV11-2 combines with J gene TRBJ2-7; 8 bases match TRBD1. V dropped 5 bases and J dropped 2; count of bases not matched to a gene: 14. This CDR3 comprises 17 residues. Germline V gives CDR1 SGHAT, CDR2 FQNNGV. CDR3 coding DNA: TGTGCCAGCAGCGTCCCTACCACGGGACAGGTCACCTACGAGCAGTACTTC. It codes for CASSVPTTGQVTYEQYF.

The chain couples TRBV9 to TRBJ2-7; 9 bases map to TRBD1. J gave up 6 bases and V 3 bases, and 7 bases lay outside the gene matches. Per the germline V gene, CDR1 is SGDLS and CDR2 is YYNGEE. The CDR3 runs to 14 residues. The CDR3 sequence is CASSERDRAGEQYF. CDR3 sequence (DNA): TGTGCCAGCAGCGAGCGGGACAGGGCCGGCGAGCAGTACTTC.

The chain has TRBV6-5 and TRBJ1-2; no firm D call. The CDR3 totals 13 residues. In germline, CDR1 is MNHEY, CDR2 SVGAGI. V was cut by 5 bases and J by 4 bases, with 11 bases left in between. Written as DNA, the CDR3 is TGTGCCAGCAGTAACCTCTTCGGCTATGGCTACACCTTC. It codes for CASSNLFGYGYTF.

The J gene is TRBJ1-4, the V gene TRBV7-9, with D possibly being TRBD1 (5 bases). Germline CDR1 reads SEHNR; CDR2 reads FQNEAQ (reference sequence). Trimming removed 0 bases at V and 8 bases at J, with 16 bases between. The CDR3 is 16 residues long. The CDR3 DNA reads TGTGCCAGCAGCTTAGCCTCAGGGATGGGAGGCGAAAAACTGTTTTTT. Its translation: CASSLASGMGGEKLFF.

This clone has more than one count but fewer than ten. The CDR3 sequence: CAWTLDTYTEAFF. In DNA, the CDR3 is TGTGCCTGGACCCTTGACACTTACACTGAAGCTTTCTTT. The rearrangement joins TRBV30 to TRBJ1-1; no definite D call. V lost 4 bases, J lost 3 bases, and 12 bases lay in between. CDR1 and CDR2 (germline): GTSNPN, SVGIG (reference sequence). The CDR3 extends over 13 amino acids.

The J gene is TRBJ2-1, the V gene TRBV9; 7 bases are shared with TRBD1. Germline V gene lookup returns CDR1 SGDLS and CDR2 YYNGEE. This CDR3 comprises 15 residues. V dropped 1 base and J dropped 8; count of bases not matched to a gene: 9. The CDR3 nucleotides are TGTGCCAGCAGCGTAAGTCCCAGGGGGTTTGATGAGCAGTTCTTC. Protein product: CASSVSPRGFDEQFF.

This chain connects TRBV7-8 to TRBJ2-7; D ambiguous. Germline V gene sequence: CDR1 SGHVS, CDR2 FQNEAQ. Trimming took off 1 base at V and 3 bases at J, with 10 bases between the two ends. The CDR3 contains 14 residues. Written as DNA, the CDR3 is TGTGCCAGCAGCTTAGTCGGAGCGAACTACGAGCAGTACTTC. It codes for CASSLVGANYEQYF.

The chain is built from TRBV5-4 and TRBJ2-3, with D possibly TRBD2 on 6 matching bases. The CDR3 covers 13 residues. V lost 2 bases to trimming and J lost 4 bases, with 8 bases between them. From germline, CDR1 is SGHNT and CDR2 YYREEE (reference sequence). The CDR3 loop reads CASSFSGADTQYF. The CDR3 nucleotides read TGTGCCAGCAGCTTTAGCGGTGCAGATACGCAGTATTTT. The complete variable domain, with remaining parts taken from reference TRBV5-4 and TRBJ2-3, reads ETGVTQSPTHLIKTRGQQVTLRCSSQSGHNTVSWYQQALGQGPQFIFQYYREEENGRGNFPPRFSGLQFPNYSSELNVNALELDDSALYLCASSFSGADTQYFGPGTRLTVL.

V is TRBV12-3 or TRBV12-4 and J is TRBJ2-1; possibly TRBD2 for D (5 bases). The ends were cut back, 1 base at V and 8 bases at J, with 9 bases in the middle. The CDR3 sequence is 13 residues long. The CDR3 here is CASSLETSHEQFF. CDR3 coding DNA: TGTGCCAGCAGTTTAGAAACTAGTCATGAGCAGTTCTTC.

The chain joins TRBV18 to TRBJ1-3; D is undetermined. Germline-derived CDR1 and CDR2 are KGHSH and LQKENI. There are 16 residues in the CDR3. V was cut by 2 bases and J by 0 bases, with 11 bases left in between. CDR3 nucleotides: TGTGCCAGCTCACCAGGCGGTGGCAGCTCTGGAAACACCATATATTTT. It translates to CASSPGGGSSGNTIYF.

V gene TRBV6-5 combines with J gene TRBJ1-1; 9 bases line up with TRBD1. V trimming: 4 bases; J trimming: 4 bases; junction bases outside the gene matches: 7. Germline values: CDR1 MNHEY, CDR2 SVGAGI. CDR3 length: 15 residues. CDR3 region: CASSSRQGVITEAFF. The DNA for the CDR3 is TGTGCCAGCAGTTCACGACAGGGGGTGATCACTGAAGCTTTCTTT.

DNA for the CDR3: TGTGCCAGAAGCTTGGACGGTAGCGGGATATACAATGAGCAGTTCTTC. It is translated as CARSLDGSGIYNEQFF. The rearrangement joins TRBV5-3 to TRBJ2-1, with TRBD2 identical over 8 bases. TRBV5-3 is marked as an open reading frame, function uncertain. J lost 4 bases, V lost 0 bases, and 6 bases had no gene match. The CDR3 extends over 16 amino acids.

The chain uses TRBV7-8 and TRBJ1-1, with D hard to call. Trimming removed 1 base at V and 8 bases at J, with 11 bases between. The germline gives CDR1 SGHVS, CDR2 FQNEAQ. The CDR3 contains 13 residues. CDR3 residues: CASSLEARREAFF. CDR3 nucleotide sequence: TGTGCCAGCAGCTTAGAGGCACGCAGGGAAGCTTTCTTT.

The rearrangement links TRBV15 to TRBJ1-4; no reliable D call. CDR1 and CDR2 (germline): LNHNV, YYDKDF (reference sequence). Trimming left V 8 bases short and J 8 bases short, with 15 bases between. The CDR3 runs 13 residues. CDR3 protein: CATGEGHREKLFF. For the CDR3, the DNA is TGTGCCACCGGTGAGGGCCATAGGGAAAAACTGTTTTTT.

The count of this clone is one. As DNA, the CDR3 is TGCGCCAGCAGCTTGCTTGCCGCGGGAGGCGAAGAGACCCAGTACTTC. Protein product: CASSLLAAGGEETQYF. The genes are TRBV5-1 and TRBJ2-5; the match to TRBD2 covers 8 bases. Germline V lookup: CDR1 SGHRS, CDR2 YFSETQ. This CDR3 has 16 amino acids. V trimming: 1 base; J trimming: 3 bases; junction bases outside the gene matches: 8.

The rearrangement uses TRBV5-1 and TRBJ2-7, with a weak D call TRBD1 (7 bases). Between the trimmed V and J ends, which lost 5 bases and 6 bases, there was a span of 21 bases. Germline assignment: CDR1 SGHRS and CDR2 YFSETQ. The CDR3 consists of 15 residues. Here the CDR3 reads CASSSGGTASLEQYF. The CDR3 nucleotides are TGCGCCAGCAGTTCAGGGGGGACAGCGTCTCTCGAGCAGTACTTC.

The V and J genes are TRBV3-1 (or the pseudogene TRBV3-2) and TRBJ2-1; weak D call: TRBD1 (5 bases). The germline V gene has CDR1 LGHDT and CDR2 YNNKEL (reference sequence). This CDR3 is built from 13 residues. V lost 1 base and J lost 9, with 10 bases in between. Here the CDR3 reads CASSQGLRGEQFF. The CDR3 nucleotides are TGTGCCAGCAGCCAAGGATTAAGGGGTGAGCAGTTCTTC.

J is TRBJ2-7 and V is TRBV18, with D hard to call. Trimming removed 2 bases at V and 3 bases at J, with 8 bases between. The CDR3 covers 13 residues. Germline V gene data show CDR1 as KGHSH and CDR2 as LQKENI. The CDR3 spells CASSPVSRYEQYF. The DNA for the CDR3 is TGTGCCAGCTCACCAGTTAGCCGCTACGAGCAGTACTTC.

The rearrangement uses TRBV5-6 and TRBJ1-1, with 9 positions matching TRBD1. Germline trimming cut 3 bases from V and 1 base from J; bases unmatched to any gene: 4. The CDR3 length is 15 residues. Germline CDR1 SGHDT, CDR2 YYEEEE. The CDR3 nucleotides read TGTGCCAGCAGCTCAGGGGACAGGGCGAACACTGAAGCTTTCTTT. This sequence encodes CASSSGDRANTEAFF. The variable domain in full, completed from reference TRBV5-6 and TRBJ1-1, reads DAGVTQSPTHLIKTRGQQVTLRCSPKSGHDTVSWYQQALGQGPQFIFQYYEEEERQRGNFPDRFSGHQFPNYSSELNVNALLLGDSALYLCASSSGDRANTEAFFGQGTRLTVV.